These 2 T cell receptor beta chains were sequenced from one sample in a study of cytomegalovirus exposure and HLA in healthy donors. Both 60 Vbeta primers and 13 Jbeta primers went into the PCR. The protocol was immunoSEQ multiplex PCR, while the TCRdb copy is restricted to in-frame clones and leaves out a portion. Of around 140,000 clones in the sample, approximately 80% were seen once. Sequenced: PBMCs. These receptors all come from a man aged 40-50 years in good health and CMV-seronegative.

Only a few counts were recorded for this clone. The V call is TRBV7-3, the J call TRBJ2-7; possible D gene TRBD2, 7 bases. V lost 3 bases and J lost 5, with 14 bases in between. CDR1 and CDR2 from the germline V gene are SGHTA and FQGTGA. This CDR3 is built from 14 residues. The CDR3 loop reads CASSLLGGPDEQYF. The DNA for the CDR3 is TGTGCCAGCAGCTTGTTGGGGGGGCCCGACGAGCAGTACTTC.

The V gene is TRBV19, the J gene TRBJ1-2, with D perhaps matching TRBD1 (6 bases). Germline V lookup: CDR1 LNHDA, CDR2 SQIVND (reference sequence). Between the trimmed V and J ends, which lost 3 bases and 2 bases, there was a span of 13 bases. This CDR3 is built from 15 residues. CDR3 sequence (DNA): TGTGCCAGTAGTATTGGGGGTACAGGGAACTATGGCTACACCTTC. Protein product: CASSIGGTGNYGYTF. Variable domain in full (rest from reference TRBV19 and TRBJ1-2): DGGITQSPKYLFRKEGQNVTLSCEQNLNHDAMYWYRQDPGQGLRLIYYSQIVNDFQKGDIAEGYSVSREKKESFPLTVTSAQKNPTAFYLCASSIGGTGNYGYTFGSGTRLTVV.